This T cell receptor beta chain emerged from a study of T cells in Graves' hyperthyroidism and ophthalmopathy. Graves' hyperthyroidism qualified as stable when ophthalmopathy did not progress within 18 months. This clonotype occurred a few times. Its target is unknown. This may come from a read error, since a much larger clone is one base off. Trimming took off 6 bases at V and 11 bases at J, with 11 bases between the two ends. The length of the CDR3 is 11 residues. CDR1 is SNHLY and CDR2 is FYNNEI in the germline V gene. The source material, RNA transcripts, was used to amplify TCR beta CDR3 regions. The HTBI set primed first-round TCR CDR3 RT-PCR. TCRdb fed the multiplex PCR reads into MiXCR, producing one record per CDR3 protein. The table has about 550,000 distinct CDR3 sequences, around 20% seen once. Study outcomes and limitations: Most thyroid clonotypes that were expanded above 0.001 also turned up in blood.

The sequenced sample consisted of blood. This clonotype was sampled from a man aged 18 to 29 with Graves' hyperthyroidism. The V call is TRBV2, the J call TRBJ2-4, with D perhaps given as TRBD1 or TRBD2 (5 bases each). CDR3 nucleotide sequence: TGTGCCAGCAGCGAGGGGCCTGTTCAGTACTTC. Encoded protein: CASSEGPVQYF.